This T cell receptor (beta chain) was captured in a study of blood T cell repertoires in COVID-19 (TCRdb year 2020). Background on the whole study: Samples covering the acute and convalescent phases of COVID-19 were provided by collaborators in the United States, Italy and Spain. The material from the prospective study consisted of cDNA or gDNA derived from T cells, B-cell-depleted T cells, or PBMCs. Subjects who had been exposed to COVID-19, were actively infected with it, or had recovered from it provided the deeply sampled blood TCRbeta repertoires that made up the dataset. The repertoires were released in a freely available public database meant as a resource for research on the immune response to SARS-CoV-2. Samples were obtained from the ongoing ImmuneRACE study (first 160 participants) and from 1,254 subjects provided by 6 global collaborators. Sample metadata almost always included a de-identified subject ID, COVID-19 status, age in years and sex. Where available, HLA class I and class II types were obtained from metadata supplied by the sample provider rather than from assay-based typing. The paper as a whole reports these results and caveats: The quantity of clinical and demographic metadata differed by source and by participant and was supplied without curation.

Concerning this clone itself: The antigen it binds to is not known. No base-level quality is on record; no much larger clone is a single base apart.

TCRbeta CDR3 regions were amplified from genomic DNA by means of the immunoSEQ Assay, a bias-controlled multiplex PCR. Per the source publication's procedure: The number of nucleated cells in each sample was estimated by amplification of reference gene primers within the assay. To quantify the absolute abundance of each unique TCRbeta CDR3 rearrangement, sequence reads were collapsed and filtered. For each sample, productive Simpson clonality was calculated as the square root of Simpson's diversity index over productive rearrangements. TCRdb obtained this table from immuneACCESS and retained in-frame rearrangements with V and J assigned. These tables miss some clones; where compared with another copy, unresolved V genes account for less than half of the shortfall, and the remainder is unexplained. That table supplies the V and J calls and clone size; D and trimming were determined from the DNA. The sample yields some 130,000 clones; 75% to 90% were counted once. The ten largest clones take up less than 4.5% of the sample.

At one collaborating source in Seattle, patients were enrolled during active infection and were followed longitudinally through the course of disease. Collaborating institutions collected whole blood in K2EDTA tubes following their own protocols. Collaborator samples were shipped for TCRbeta analysis as frozen whole blood, isolated PBMCs, or DNA extracted from either sample type. CDR1 and CDR2, per the germline V gene, are SGHRS and YFSETQ. From V the trimming removes 4 bases and from J it removes 6 bases, while the gene matches leave 10 bases of the junction unaccounted for. The CDR3 contains 15 residues, cysteine and phenylalanine counted. CDR3 DNA is the only sequence kept; it has 45 bases, read in frame from the first base.

Sequenced sample: peripheral blood. This TCR was sampled from a man in his 60s with COVID-19, enrolled during active disease. The rearrangement combines TRBV5-1 with TRBJ1-1; 9 nucleotides in the junction match TRBD1. The nucleotide sequence reads as follows: TGCGCCAGCAGCCTACAGACAGGGGGTTACGCTGAAGCTTTCTTT. Translated, this gives CASSLQTGGYAEAFF.